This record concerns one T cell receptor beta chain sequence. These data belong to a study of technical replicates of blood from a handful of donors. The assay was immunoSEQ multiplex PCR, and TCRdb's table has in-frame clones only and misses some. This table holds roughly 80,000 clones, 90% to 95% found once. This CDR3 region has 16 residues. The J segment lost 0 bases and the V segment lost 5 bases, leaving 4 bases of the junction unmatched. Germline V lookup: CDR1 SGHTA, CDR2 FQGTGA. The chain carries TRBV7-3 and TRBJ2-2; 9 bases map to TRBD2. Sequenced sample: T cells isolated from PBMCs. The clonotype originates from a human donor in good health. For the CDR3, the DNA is TGTGCCAGCAGCAGCTCTAGCGGGGCGAACACCGGGGAGCTGTTTTTT. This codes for CASSSSSGANTGELFF.